These 15 T cell receptor beta chains were sequenced from one sample in a study of T cells after yellow fever vaccination (dated by TCRdb to between 2018 and 2020). The sample's treatment or condition label is to be understood as: live attenuated yellow fever vaccine strain. Library preparation was by 5' RACE. TCRdb names Illumina HiSeq 2500 as the instrument used. TCRdb applied fastp at Q25 and MiXCR to the public reads, then kept only in-frame beta chains. Every entry covers one CDR3 protein and lists the most common genes and DNA from its rows. This sample has 110,000 to 150,000 distinct CDR3 sequences in its table, and approximately 6.6% of those were observed once. The leading ten clones occupy approximately 0.67% of the sample. The specimen was CD4+ T cells sorted from PBMCs, collected 10 days after the yellow fever booster vaccination. The receptor set was obtained from a man younger than 45 who received the YFV17D yellow fever vaccine.

The sample holds many counts of this clonotype. This chain connects TRBV2 to TRBJ1-5, with 8 positions matching TRBD1. The CDR3 consists of 16 residues. J gave up 2 bases and V 7 bases, and 10 bases lay outside the gene matches. Germline-derived CDR1 and CDR2 are SNHLY and FYNNEI. The CDR3 sequence: CASNIQGGLGNQPQHF. The CDR3 nucleotides are TGTGCCAGCAATATACAGGGGGGGCTGGGCAATCAGCCCCAGCATTTT.

Ten or more counts support this clonotype. V gene TRBV19 combines with J gene TRBJ2-5; TRBD1 might be the D (6 bases). The germline V gene encodes CDR1 LNHDA and CDR2 SQIVND (reference sequence). The CDR3 has 14 amino acids. The V and J ends lost 3 bases and 3 bases respectively, with 11 bases between them. CDR3 sequence: CASSMGAFEETQYF. In DNA, the CDR3 is TGTGCCAGTAGTATGGGGGCGTTCGAAGAGACCCAGTACTTC.

Turning to this clonotype: A read error may explain this, as a much larger clone is one base away. The V and J genes are TRBV28 and TRBJ2-3; perhaps TRBD1 as D (6 bases). Germline V gene data show CDR1 as MDHEN and CDR2 as SYDVKM. CDR3 length equals 12 residues. V shed 3 bases and J shed 5 bases, with 6 bases lying between them. The CDR3 nucleotides are TGTGCCAGCAGTTTCAGGGGAGATACGCAGTATTTT. Protein: CASSFRGDTQYF.

This clonotype came up many times. The chain has TRBV7-2 and TRBJ2-5, with 9 bases that match TRBD2. Germline lookup yields CDR1 SGHTA and CDR2 FQGNSA. The CDR3 has 15 amino acids. J was trimmed by 0 bases and V by 3 bases; bases with no gene match: 2. CDR3 DNA: TGTGCCAGCAGCTTGAAGCGGGAGGACCAAGAGACCCAGTACTTC. It yields the protein CASSLKREDQETQYF.

This clonotype was observed many times. V gene TRBV3-1 combines with J gene TRBJ2-4; unclear D gene. Trimming pared 2 bases from V and 6 bases from J, leaving 8 bases between. Germline V gives CDR1 LGHDT, CDR2 YNNKEL (reference sequence). This CDR3 contains 13 residues. CDR3 amino acids: CASSQMDGNIQYF. DNA for the CDR3: TGTGCCAGCAGCCAAATGGACGGAAACATTCAGTACTTC.

This clonotype occurred many times. The CDR3 reads CASSPPMSSEGQPQHF. The CDR3, as DNA: TGTGCCAGCTCACCACCGATGTCCTCGGAGGGTCAGCCCCAGCATTTT. The J gene is TRBJ1-5, the V gene TRBV18; D gene unclear. This CDR3 spans 16 amino acids. Per the germline V gene, CDR1 is KGHSH and CDR2 is LQKENI. V was pared by 0 bases and J by 6 bases, with 15 bases between.

This clonotype was observed at least ten times. The gene calls are TRBV5-4 and TRBJ2-2; 13 bases match TRBD2. The CDR3 runs to 18 residues. CDR1 and CDR2 (germline): SGHNT, YYREEE (reference sequence). V gave up 1 base and J gave up 4 bases; unmatched junction bases: 7. CDR3 protein: CASSLRLAGGRGTGELFF. The CDR3 nucleotides are TGTGCCAGCAGCTTGAGACTAGCGGGAGGTCGAGGCACCGGGGAGCTGTTTTTT.

Comments on this clonotype: A much larger clone lies one base from this, so it may be a read error. This chain connects TRBV12-3 or TRBV12-4 to TRBJ2-5, with 8 positions matching TRBD2. This CDR3 is built from 15 residues. DNA for the CDR3: TGTGCCAGCAGCCACGGGAGGGCGGGAAGAGAGACCCAGAACTTC. This codes for CASSHGRAGRETQNF.

This clonotype came up many times. The chain links TRBV20-1 to TRBJ1-1, with D unresolved. There are 13 residues in the CDR3. Trimming removed 5 bases from V and 4 bases from J, with 14 bases in between. Germline V gene lookup returns CDR1 DFQATT and CDR2 SNEGSKA (reference sequence). The CDR3 DNA reads TGCAGTGCTCCCACCGGACCCAGCACTGAAGCTTTCTTT. It is translated as CSAPTGPSTEAFF.

This clonotype was counted many times. V gene TRBV27 combines with J gene TRBJ2-7; perhaps D is TRBD1 or TRBD2 (6 bases each). The CDR3 loop spans 15 amino acids. CDR1 and CDR2 from the germline V gene are MNHEY and SMNVEV (reference sequence). Trimming removed 2 bases at V and 2 bases at J, with 13 bases between. CDR3 sequence: CASSLAAGQAYEQYF. The CDR3 DNA reads TGTGCCAGCAGTTTAGCCGCGGGACAAGCCTACGAGCAGTACTTC.

This clonotype was seen repeatedly, ten times or more. V usage is TRBV7-2 and J usage is TRBJ2-2; D unclear. Germline lookup yields CDR1 SGHTA and CDR2 FQGNSA. Trimming stripped 6 bases from V and 1 base from J, with 6 bases between. The CDR3 sequence is 13 residues long. CDR3 nucleotides: TGTGCCAGCAGGTCGGTGAACACCGGGGAGCTGTTTTTT. Its protein is CASRSVNTGELFF.

This clonotype was recorded many times. V usage is TRBV20-1 and J usage is TRBJ2-7; D perhaps matches TRBD2 (6 bases). The V end lost 3 bases, the J end lost 1 base, and 10 bases lay between the germline ends. CDR3 length: 13 residues. CDR1 and CDR2 from the germline V gene are DFQATT and SNEGSKA (reference sequence). CDR3 region: CSASGGRSYEQYF. In DNA, the CDR3 is TGCAGTGCTAGTGGAGGGAGATCCTACGAGCAGTACTTC.

This clonotype was counted only a few times. This rearrangement joins TRBV19 to TRBJ2-1; D gene uncertain. The germline V gene encodes CDR1 LNHDA and CDR2 SQIVND (reference sequence). The CDR3 loop spans 12 amino acids. V lost 3 bases and J 7 bases, leaving 7 bases between the germline ends. CDR3 protein: CASSIPRNEQFF. DNA of the CDR3: TGTGCCAGTAGTATCCCCAGAAATGAGCAGTTCTTC.

J is TRBJ1-1 and V is TRBV19, with D unclear. The germline gives CDR1 LNHDA, CDR2 SQIVND (reference sequence). There are 14 residues in the CDR3. The V end lost 5 bases, the J end lost 6 bases, and 16 bases lay between the germline ends. The CDR3 here is CASSQRGLGAEAFF. Written as DNA, the CDR3 is TGTGCCAGTAGTCAGCGTGGCCTTGGGGCTGAAGCTTTCTTT. The variable domain in full, with the rest retrieved from reference TRBV19 and TRBJ1-1, is DGGITQSPKYLFRKEGQNVTLSCEQNLNHDAMYWYRQDPGQGLRLIYYSQIVNDFQKGDIAEGYSVSREKKESFPLTVTSAQKNPTAFYLCASSQRGLGAEAFFGQGTRLTVV.

This clonotype was observed at least ten times. The V call is TRBV18, the J call TRBJ2-5; D is ambiguous. Germline CDR1 is KGHSH and CDR2 is LQKENI. This CDR3 is built from 12 residues. With 5 bases removed from V and 0 bases from J, the gap between germline ends came to 4 bases. The CDR3 loop reads CASSSYQETQYF. The CDR3 DNA follows: TGTGCCAGCTCATCGTACCAAGAGACCCAGTACTTC.